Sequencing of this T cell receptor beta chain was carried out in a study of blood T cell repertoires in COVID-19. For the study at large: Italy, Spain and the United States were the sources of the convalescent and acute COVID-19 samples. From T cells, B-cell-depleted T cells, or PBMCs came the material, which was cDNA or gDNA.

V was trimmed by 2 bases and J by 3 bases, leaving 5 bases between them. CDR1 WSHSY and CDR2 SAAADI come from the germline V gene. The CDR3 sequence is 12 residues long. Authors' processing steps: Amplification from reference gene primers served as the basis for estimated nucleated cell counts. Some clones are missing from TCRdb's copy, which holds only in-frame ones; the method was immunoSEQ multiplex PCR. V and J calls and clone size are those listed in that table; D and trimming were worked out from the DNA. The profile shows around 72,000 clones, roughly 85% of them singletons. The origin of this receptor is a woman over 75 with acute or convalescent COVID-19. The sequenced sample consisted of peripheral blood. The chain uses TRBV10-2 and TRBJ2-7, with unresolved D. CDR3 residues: CASSEHNYEQYF. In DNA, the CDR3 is TGCGCCAGCAGTGAGCACAACTACGAGCAGTACTTC.